This passage covers 18 T cell receptor beta chains from one sample sequenced in a study of blood T cell repertoires in COVID-19 (dated by TCRdb to the early 2020s). The library was built by means of the immunoSEQ multiplex PCR assay. Entries here come from immuneACCESS through TCRdb and include only in-frame sequences with V and J called. Some clones fail to appear in such tables; in the studies checked, an unresolved V gene covers under half of the shortfall, and the cause of the remainder is unknown. The sample table shows some 150,000 clones, and around 84% are seen once. Roughly 1% of the sample belongs to the ten largest clones. The sequenced sample was peripheral blood. These receptors all stem from a man aged 40-49 years with acute or convalescent COVID-19.

Only a few counts were recorded for this clone. The V gene is TRBV29-1, the J gene TRBJ2-7, with TRBD1 as a possible D gene (6 bases). V was clipped by 4 bases and J by 7 bases, with 20 bases between them. There are 14 residues in the CDR3. CDR1 is SQVTM and CDR2 is ANQGSEA in the germline V gene. The CDR3 region is CSVVGPRGTGEQYF. The CDR3 DNA sequence: TGCAGCGTTGTGGGGCCCAGGGGAACCGGGGAGCAGTACTTC.

V gene TRBV3-1 (or the pseudogene TRBV3-2) combines with J gene TRBJ1-5; D is ambiguous. Trimming took off 3 bases at V and 7 bases at J, with 13 bases between the two ends. CDR1 is LGHDT, CDR2 YNNKEL, per germline (reference sequence). The CDR3 loop spans 14 amino acids. CDR3 region: CASSHEGVGQPQHF. DNA of the CDR3: TGTGCCAGCAGCCACGAGGGCGTGGGGCAGCCCCAGCATTTT.

The rearrangement links TRBV6-5 to TRBJ2-2; TRBD1 matches at 7 bases. Germline CDR1 is MNHEY and CDR2 is SVGAGI. CDR3 length: 14 amino acids. With V trimmed by 6 bases and J by 4 bases, 5 bases remained unmatched. CDR3 coding DNA: TGTGCCAGCAGGACAGGGAGTAGCACCGGGGAGCTGTTTTTT. Its protein is CASRTGSSTGELFF.

In its sample, this clone was seen once. The chain carries TRBV19 and TRBJ1-1; a possible D gene is TRBD1 (6 bases). CDR1 is LNHDA and CDR2 is SQIVND in the germline V gene (reference sequence). The CDR3 extends over 11 amino acids. V lost 5 bases and J 9 bases, leaving 10 bases between the germline ends. CDR3 protein: CASSGGQQAFF. The CDR3 region has the DNA TGTGCCAGTAGTGGGGGACAACAAGCTTTCTTT.

The CDR3 sequence: CASSQTGTNYGYTF. Written as DNA, the CDR3 is TGTGCCAGCAGCCAGACAGGAACCAACTATGGCTACACCTTC. The chain joins TRBV6-5 to TRBJ1-2; D possibly corresponds to TRBD1 (6 bases). Germline-derived CDR1 and CDR2 are MNHEY and SVGAGI. Trimming cost V 6 bases and J 2 bases, with 13 bases left between them. The CDR3 sequence is 14 residues long.

CDR3 amino acids: CSASVASGGETQYF. In DNA, the CDR3 is TGCAGTGCTAGTGTGGCTAGCGGGGGTGAGACCCAGTACTTC. The chain recombines TRBV20-1 with TRBJ2-5; 10 positions match TRBD2. CDR1 is DFQATT and CDR2 is SNEGSKA in the germline V gene (reference sequence). This CDR3 region has 14 residues. With V trimmed by 3 bases and J by 5 bases, 6 bases remained unmatched.

This clone appeared a few times. This sequence joins TRBV5-1 and TRBJ1-2; 7 bases match TRBD1. Germline V gene data show CDR1 as SGHRS and CDR2 as YFSETQ. J was trimmed by 2 bases and V by 4 bases; bases with no gene match: 11. This CDR3 spans 16 amino acids. The DNA of the CDR3 is TGCGCCAGCAGCCCGTGGGGGACAGAGAGAAACTATGGCTACACCTTC. Protein product: CASSPWGTERNYGYTF.

The V gene is TRBV19, the J gene TRBJ1-2, with TRBD1 identical over 12 bases. The germline V gene encodes CDR1 LNHDA and CDR2 SQIVND (reference sequence). Trimming at V came to 4 bases and at J to 8 bases, leaving 8 bases not matched to a gene. The CDR3 sequence is 15 residues long. For the CDR3, the DNA is TGTGCCAGTAGTACCTCGGGACAGGGGGCTTACGGCTACACCTTC. This encodes CASSTSGQGAYGYTF.

This chain connects TRBV19 to TRBJ1-4; the D is unclear. CDR3 length: 14 amino acids. CDR1 LNHDA and CDR2 SQIVND come from the germline V gene (reference sequence). Trimming removed 3 bases from V and 7 bases from J, with 12 bases in between. The CDR3 DNA reads TGTGCCAGTAGTATGGCCGACACGGTTGAAAAACTGTTTTTT. This translates into CASSMADTVEKLFF.

This rearrangement joins TRBV5-1 to TRBJ1-1; D is unclear. CDR1 SGHRS and CDR2 YFSETQ come from the germline V gene. The CDR3 has 13 residues. Trimming pared 0 bases from V and 6 bases from J, leaving 9 bases between. The CDR3 DNA is TGCGCCAGCAGCTTGGAAGCAAGCTCTGAAGCTTTCTTT. It translates to CASSLEASSEAFF.

The chain carries TRBV15 and TRBJ2-2; 7 nucleotides match TRBD1. This CDR3 has 16 amino acids. V trimming: 4 bases; J trimming: 4 bases; junction bases outside the gene matches: 9. Germline-derived CDR1 and CDR2 are LNHNV and YYDKDF (reference sequence). In nucleotides, the CDR3 is TGTGCCACCAGCAAGTTTGGACAGGACGCCACCGGGGAGCTGTTTTTT. Translation: CATSKFGQDATGELFF.

This clone was detected only once. The chain couples TRBV25-1 to TRBJ2-1; TRBD1 aligns across 7 bases. With V trimmed by 5 bases and J by 6 bases, 4 bases remained unmatched. The CDR3 totals 13 residues. Germline V gene lookup returns CDR1 MGHDK and CDR2 SYGVNS. For the CDR3, the DNA is TGTGCCAGCAGTCTAACAGGGGTCAATGAGCAGTTCTTC. Translating gives CASSLTGVNEQFF. The full variable domain, rest sourced from reference TRBV25-1 and TRBJ2-1, is EADIYQTPRYLVIGTGKKITLECSQTMGHDKMYWYQQDPGMELHLIHYSYGVNSTEKGDLSSESTVSRIRTEHFPLTLESARPSHTSQYLCASSLTGVNEQFFGPGTRLTVL.

The chain couples TRBV9 to TRBJ1-4, with D possibly being TRBD1 (6 bases). V dropped 4 bases and J dropped 6 bases, with 16 bases sitting between them. Per the germline V gene, CDR1 is SGDLS and CDR2 is YYNGEE. The CDR3 is 15 amino acids. Here the CDR3 DNA reads TGTGCCAGCAGCTTTACCGGGCCAGGGGATGAAAAACTGTTTTTT. Residues: CASSFTGPGDEKLFF. Combining the CDR3 with reference TRBV9 and TRBJ1-4 gives the whole variable domain DSGVTQTPKHLITATGQRVTLRCSPRSGDLSVYWYQQSLDQGLQFLIQYYNGEERAKGNILERFSAQQFPDLHSELNLSSLELGDSALYFCASSFTGPGDEKLFFGSGTQLSVL.

The rearrangement uses TRBV5-4 and TRBJ2-5, with D possibly matching TRBD2 (5 bases). The length of the CDR3 is 14 residues. In germline, CDR1 is SGHNT, CDR2 YYREEE (reference sequence). Between the trimmed V and J ends, which lost 4 bases and 2 bases, there was a span of 12 bases. CDR3 loop: CASSRRRYQETQYF. The DNA for the CDR3 is TGTGCCAGCAGCCGACGGAGGTATCAAGAGACCCAGTACTTC.

The gene calls are TRBV28 and TRBJ1-5; D is unresolved. V was pared by 8 bases and J by 4 bases, with 12 bases between. Germline V gene data show CDR1 as MDHEN and CDR2 as SYDVKM. The CDR3 runs 13 residues. CDR3 sequence: CASGRSGNQPQHF. The CDR3 coding sequence is TGTGCCAGCGGTCGGAGTGGGAATCAGCCCCAGCATTTT.

V gene TRBV6-1 combines with J gene TRBJ2-2; 9 nucleotides agree with TRBD1. Germline loops: CDR1 MNHNS, CDR2 SASEGT. The CDR3 consists of 15 residues. Losses at the gene ends were 7 bases for V and 9 bases for J; bases not matched to a gene: 12. CDR3 bases: TGTGCCAGCACCCCCCGGGACAGGGCCTCCCGGGAGCTGTTTTTT. This gives the protein CASTPRDRASRELFF.

The table lists this clone with a few counts. The chain uses TRBV24-1 and TRBJ2-3; 8 bases fit TRBD2. The CDR3 totals 14 residues. Trimming at V came to 10 bases and at J to 1 base, leaving 6 bases not matched to a gene. Germline V CDR1 and CDR2: KGHDR, SFDVKD. The CDR3: CATSGRGGTDTQYF. For the CDR3, the DNA is TGTGCCACTTCGGGGCGGGGGGGCACAGATACGCAGTATTTT.

This clone has at least ten counts. V usage is TRBV1 and J usage is TRBJ1-3; TRBD1, the D gene given by the table, was not confirmed from the DNA. TRBV1 is a recognized pseudogene. CDR3 length: 17 amino acids. CDR3 loop: CTSSLGGLNFSGNTIYF. The CDR3, as DNA: TGCACCAGCAGCCTAGGGGGCCTAAATTTCTCTGGAAACACCATATATTTT.